Shown below are 10 T cell receptor beta chains from a single sample sequenced in a study of blood T cell repertoires in COVID-19. Repertoires were generated with immunoSEQ multiplex PCR, while TCRdb's copy carries only in-frame clones and drops some. The repertoire holds about 190,000 clones, with about 81% as singletons. Input material: peripheral blood. The receptors were sampled from a woman of 80 years or more with COVID-19, enrolled during active disease.

J is TRBJ1-2 and V is TRBV5-1; TRBD1 matches 8 bases. In germline, CDR1 is SGHRS, CDR2 YFSETQ. The V and J ends lost 2 bases and 8 bases, in that order; junction bases with no gene match: 8. The CDR3 consists of 14 residues. The CDR3 DNA reads TGCGCCAGCAGCTTTCTTAGGACAGGGTACGGCTACACCTTC. This encodes CASSFLRTGYGYTF.

This chain joins TRBV11-2 and TRBJ2-2, with 7 bases identical to TRBD1. Germline CDR1 is SGHAT and CDR2 is FQNNGV. CDR3 size: 15 residues. After removal of 0 bases from V and 3 bases from J, the junction contained 1 base not matched to a gene. CDR3 DNA: TGTGCCAGCAGCTTAGAACAGGGGTACACCGGGGAGCTGTTTTTT. It translates to CASSLEQGYTGELFF. The full variable domain, its missing parts supplied by reference TRBV11-2 and TRBJ2-2, is EAGVAQSPRYKIIEKRQSVAFWCNPISGHATLYWYQQILGQGPKLLIQFQNNGVVDDSQLPKDRFSAERLKGVDSTLKIQPAKLEDSAVYLCASSLEQGYTGELFFGEGSRLTVL.

The chain recombines TRBV11-2 with TRBJ2-3; perhaps TRBD2 as D (6 bases). V was trimmed by 3 bases and J by 0 bases, leaving 10 bases between them. The CDR3 has 15 residues. CDR1 and CDR2 from the germline V gene are SGHAT and FQNNGV. CDR3 in amino acids: CASSFSGASTDTQYF. DNA for the CDR3: TGTGCCAGCAGCTTTTCGGGAGCTAGCACAGATACGCAGTATTTT.

The chain joins TRBV11-2 to TRBJ2-3; the match to TRBD1 covers 7 bases. CDR3 length: 15 residues. Germline V gives CDR1 SGHAT, CDR2 FQNNGV. The V and J ends lost 3 bases and 0 bases, in that order; junction bases with no gene match: 3. CDR3 nucleotides: TGTGCCAGCAGCTTGACAGGGTCTAGCACAGATACGCAGTATTTT. Encoded protein: CASSLTGSSTDTQYF.

The rearrangement uses TRBV12-3 or TRBV12-4 and TRBJ1-3; D ambiguous. The CDR3 is 11 amino acids. Trimming stripped 3 bases from V and 8 bases from J, with 5 bases between. The CDR3 DNA reads as TGTGCCAGCAGTTTGGCGGACACCATATATTTT. This gives the protein CASSLADTIYF.

This clone was found once. The rearrangement uses TRBV2 and TRBJ2-5, with D perhaps matching TRBD2 (6 bases). The germline V gene encodes CDR1 SNHLY and CDR2 FYNNEI. This CDR3 comprises 15 residues. Trimming left V 4 bases short and J 0 bases short, with 12 bases between. The CDR3 region is CASSVAETYQETQYF. For the CDR3, the DNA is TGTGCCAGCAGTGTAGCGGAGACGTACCAAGAGACCCAGTACTTC.

The genes are TRBV6-6 and TRBJ2-5; TRBD2 matches at 13 bases. The CDR3 sequence is 15 residues long. Germline CDR1 MNHNY, CDR2 SVGAGI (reference sequence). The V segment lost 6 bases and the J segment 4 bases; nucleotides outside the gene matches: 5. CDR3 in amino acids: CASSQLAGGPETQYF. The CDR3 bases are TGTGCCAGCAGCCAACTAGCGGGGGGGCCAGAGACCCAGTACTTC.

This clone appeared once. The J gene is TRBJ2-7, the V gene TRBV7-9; D perhaps matches TRBD2 (5 bases). In germline, CDR1 is SEHNR, CDR2 FQNEAQ (reference sequence). The CDR3 covers 15 residues. V dropped 5 bases and J dropped 7 bases, with 21 bases sitting between them. CDR3: CASSPGPTGSWEQYF. Written as DNA, the CDR3 is TGTGCCAGCAGCCCCGGGCCTACGGGAAGTTGGGAGCAGTACTTC.

The V and J genes are TRBV15 and TRBJ2-5, with 10 bases lining up with TRBD2. Germline CDR1 is LNHNV and CDR2 is YYDKDF (reference sequence). Unmatched junction bases numbered 13, after V lost 1 base and J lost 2 bases. The CDR3 is 19 residues long. This CDR3 reads CATSRGHRTSGLVQETQYF. The CDR3 DNA reads TGTGCCACCAGCAGAGGACACAGGACTAGCGGTCTTGTTCAAGAGACCCAGTACTTC.

This chain joins TRBV24-1 and TRBJ2-3; 9 nucleotides match TRBD1. CDR1 is KGHDR, CDR2 SFDVKD, per germline. With 2 bases clipped from V and 2 bases from J, the junction kept 4 bases outside the gene matches. The CDR3 is made up of 16 amino acids. The CDR3 sequence: CATSDYRGRDTDTQYF. The DNA of the CDR3 is TGTGCCACCAGTGATTACAGGGGGCGGGACACAGATACGCAGTATTTT.